These 19 T cell receptor beta chains were all obtained from the same sample, sequenced in a study of molecular identifiers for immune sequencing clone quantification. TCRdb used MiXCR to reprocess the PCR reads, holding one entry per CDR3 protein. There are about 300,000 distinct CDR3 sequences in the sample; about a fifth occur only once, and under 0.95% lies in the top ten. Sequencing input: naive CD8+ T cells from blood, with Jurkat cell RNA spiked in. Subset reported: FACS-sorted CD8+CD4-CCR7+CD45RA+ naive T cells. These TCRs come from a human donor in good health. Some libraries in this study had Jurkat cell RNA spiked in.

This clonotype showed up many times. This chain links TRBV13 with TRBJ2-3, with TRBD1 identical over 12 bases. Germline CDR1 and CDR2: PRHDT and FYEKMQ (reference sequence). J was trimmed by 3 bases and V by 5 bases; bases with no gene match: 6. This CDR3 spans 16 amino acids. The CDR3 DNA sequence: TGTGCCAGCAGCAGCCGGGACAGGGGGCGAACAGATACGCAGTATTTT. Residues: CASSSRDRGRTDTQYF.

Ten or more counts support this clonotype. The chain combines TRBV19 with TRBJ2-7; 11 bases are a match to TRBD1. The CDR3 runs to 15 residues. With V trimmed by 1 base and J by 2 bases, 1 base remained unmatched. Germline CDR1 is LNHDA and CDR2 is SQIVND (reference sequence). CDR3: CASSIVGQGAYEQYF. The CDR3 nucleotides are TGTGCCAGTAGTATAGTGGGACAGGGGGCCTACGAGCAGTACTTC.

About this clonotype: This may be a read error, as it is one base from a much larger clone. The chain links TRBV4-1 to TRBJ1-2; 8 positions agree with TRBD1. The CDR3 is made up of 15 amino acids. Per germline, CDR1 MGHRA and CDR2 YSYEKL. The CDR3 DNA is TGCGCCAGCAGCCCCGGGGCAGGGGGCTTCTATGGCCACACCTTC. Protein: CASSPGAGGFYGHTF.

This clonotype occurred many times. The J gene is TRBJ2-7, the V gene TRBV7-6, with 10 bases matching TRBD2. V shed 0 bases, J shed 4 bases, and the junction held 9 bases outside the gene matches. The CDR3 length is 17 residues. CDR1 is SGHVS and CDR2 is FNYEAQ in the germline V gene. This CDR3 is CASSLAISGGARYEQYF. The CDR3 region has the DNA TGTGCCAGCAGCTTAGCGATCAGCGGGGGGGCGCGGTACGAGCAGTACTTC.

In its sample, this clonotype was seen many times. V and J are TRBV12-3 or TRBV12-4 and TRBJ1-4; D is uncertain. CDR3 length: 14 residues. V lost 7 bases and J 0 bases, leaving 9 bases between the germline ends. The CDR3 DNA follows: TGTGCCAGCACCCAGGCAGCAACTAATGAAAAACTGTTTTTT. Translating gives CASTQAATNEKLFF.

V is TRBV6-2 or TRBV6-3 and J is TRBJ2-7; no clear D. The CDR3 is 14 amino acids. From germline, CDR1 is MNHEY and CDR2 SVGEGT. Trimming pared 6 bases from V and 2 bases from J, leaving 14 bases between. The CDR3 here is CASRLDGFPYEQYF. Here the CDR3 DNA reads TGTGCCAGCAGACTGGACGGGTTTCCCTACGAGCAGTACTTC.

About this clonotype: A read error may be the cause here, since a much bigger clone is one base away. The chain has TRBV27 and TRBJ2-3; TRBD2 is a possible D gene (5 bases). CDR1 and CDR2 (germline): MNHEY, SMNVEV (reference sequence). CDR3 length: 14 amino acids. The CDR3 protein is CTSSPWTHGDTQYF. In DNA, the CDR3 is TGTACCAGCAGTCCGTGGACTCACGGGGATACGCAGTATTTT.

This clonotype was counted many times. The V call is TRBV7-9, the J call TRBJ2-7; 11 bases match TRBD1. Germline CDR1 and CDR2: SEHNR and FQNEAQ (reference sequence). CDR3 length: 14 amino acids. The ends lost 5 bases at V and 5 bases at J; junction bases unmatched: 5. CDR3 protein: CASSKDRGHDEQYF. As DNA, the CDR3 is TGTGCCAGCAGCAAGGACAGGGGGCACGACGAGCAGTACTTC.

This clonotype has more than one count but fewer than ten. This chain joins TRBV7-8 and TRBJ2-7; TRBD2 aligns across 8 bases. Trimming at V came to 0 bases and at J to 5 bases, leaving 3 bases not matched to a gene. Germline loops: CDR1 SGHVS, CDR2 FQNEAQ. CDR3 length equals 14 residues. CDR3 sequence: CASSLASGAHEQYF. The DNA for the CDR3 is TGTGCCAGCAGCTTAGCTAGCGGGGCCCACGAGCAGTACTTC.

This clonotype was observed many times. V gene TRBV5-6 combines with J gene TRBJ2-4; no clear D. Trimming left V 4 bases short and J 0 bases short, with 14 bases between. CDR3 length equals 16 residues. In germline, CDR1 is SGHDT, CDR2 YYEEEE. CDR3 residues: CASSPGSLLAKNIQYF. CDR3 bases: TGTGCCAGCAGCCCCGGAAGTTTACTAGCCAAAAACATTCAGTACTTC.

This clonotype showed up many times. The rearrangement links TRBV7-2 to TRBJ1-5; D not certain. This CDR3 is built from 16 residues. V was shortened by 5 bases and J by 6 bases, with 20 bases between the two germline ends. In germline, CDR1 is SGHTA, CDR2 FQGNSA. The CDR3 loop is CASSQTAAGWAQPQHF. The CDR3 bases are TGTGCCAGCAGCCAAACCGCCGCGGGTTGGGCTCAGCCCCAGCATTTT. Combining the CDR3 with reference TRBV7-2 and TRBJ1-5 gives the whole variable domain GAGVSQSPSNKVTEKGKDVELRCDPISGHTALYWYRQSLGQGLEFLIYFQGNSAPDKSGLPSDRFSAERTGGSVSTLTIQRTQQEDSAVYLCASSQTAAGWAQPQHFGDGTRLSIL.

The chain recombines TRBV5-6 with TRBJ2-5; D is unresolved. Germline V gives CDR1 SGHDT, CDR2 YYEEEE. This CDR3 is built from 12 residues. V lost 0 bases and J 7 bases, leaving 7 bases between the germline ends. The CDR3 sequence is CASSLERGTQYF. CDR3 nucleotides: TGTGCCAGCAGCTTGGAAAGAGGGACCCAGTACTTC.

This clonotype was recorded many times. The rearrangement uses TRBV6-2 or TRBV6-3 and TRBJ1-1; D uncertain. Germline assignment: CDR1 MNHEY and CDR2 SVGEGT. The length of the CDR3 is 15 residues. V was pared by 1 base and J by 3 bases, with 12 bases between. The CDR3 sequence: CASSYFRTTYTEAFF. The CDR3 nucleotides are TGTGCCAGCAGTTACTTCCGAACAACCTACACTGAAGCTTTCTTT.

This clonotype was counted many times. The chain recombines TRBV6-5 with TRBJ2-3, with 9 bases that match TRBD1. The CDR3 is 14 residues long. V shed 6 bases, J shed 5 bases, and the junction held 6 bases outside the gene matches. CDR1 is MNHEY and CDR2 is SVGAGI in the germline V gene. The CDR3 nucleotides read TGTGCCAGCAGAACGACAGGGGGAGGAGATACGCAGTATTTT. The encoded protein is CASRTTGGGDTQYF.

Turning to this clonotype: A much larger clone sits a single nucleotide away, making a read error possible. The chain couples TRBV6-2 or TRBV6-3 to TRBJ2-7; perhaps D is TRBD1 or TRBD2 (5 bases each). Trimming took 5 bases from V and 3 from J, leaving 17 bases between them. Germline loops: CDR1 MNHEY, CDR2 SVGEGT. The CDR3 runs 15 residues. This chain's CDR3 is CASSHPWDRYYEQYF. The CDR3 DNA reads as TGTGCCAGCAGTCACCCCTGGGACCGATACTACGAGCAGTACTTC.

This clonotype was counted ten times or more. This chain connects TRBV12-3 or TRBV12-4 to TRBJ2-3; 8 bases are a match to TRBD2. The J segment lost 4 bases and the V segment lost 6 bases, leaving 9 bases of the junction unmatched. This CDR3 comprises 15 residues. The CDR3 loop is CASSHLGRAPDTQYF. CDR3 coding DNA: TGTGCCAGCAGCCATCTCGGGAGGGCTCCAGATACGCAGTATTTT.

Notes on this clonotype: A much larger clone is a single base away; this may be a read error. The V call is TRBV29-1, the J call TRBJ2-1; 14 nucleotides line up with TRBD2. The V gene's germline CDR1 is SQVTM and CDR2 ANQGSEA. J gave up 4 bases and V 4 bases, and 0 bases lay outside the gene matches. This CDR3 contains 14 residues. The CDR3: CSVGTSGRYNEQFF. The CDR3 DNA is TGCAGCGTTGGGACTAGCGGGAGGTACAATGAGCAGTTCTTC.

This clonotype was detected many times. This chain uses TRBV11-2 with TRBJ2-2; 10 bases fit TRBD2. Germline CDR1 SGHAT, CDR2 FQNNGV. V shed 3 bases, J shed 5 bases, and the junction held 6 bases outside the gene matches. The CDR3 runs 16 residues. The CDR3 is CASSFSLAGETGELFF. As DNA, the CDR3 is TGTGCCAGCAGCTTCAGTCTAGCGGGGGAAACCGGGGAGCTGTTTTTT.

This clonotype was detected many times. The chain has TRBV5-5 and TRBJ2-3, with no clear D. The V and J ends lost 6 bases and 0 bases respectively, with 14 bases between them. CDR3 length: 15 residues. Germline V CDR1 and CDR2: SGHKS, YYEKEE (reference sequence). In DNA form, the CDR3 reads TGTGCCAGCATGAGTGGAGAGCTTAGCACAGATACGCAGTATTTT. Translated: CASMSGELSTDTQYF.